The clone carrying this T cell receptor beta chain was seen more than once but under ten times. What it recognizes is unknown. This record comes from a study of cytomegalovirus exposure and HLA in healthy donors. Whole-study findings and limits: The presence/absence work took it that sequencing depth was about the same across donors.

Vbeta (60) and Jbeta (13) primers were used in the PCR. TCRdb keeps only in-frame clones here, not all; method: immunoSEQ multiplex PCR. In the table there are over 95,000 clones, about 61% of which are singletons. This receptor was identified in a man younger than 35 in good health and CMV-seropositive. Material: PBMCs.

Written as DNA, the CDR3 is TGTGCCAGCTCGCCGGTACGGTCGACAGGGAACTACAATGAGCAGTTCTTC. Its protein is CASSPVRSTGNYNEQFF. This chain links TRBV18 with TRBJ2-1; 7 nucleotides line up with TRBD1. The CDR3 consists of 17 residues. Trimming removed 6 bases from V and 3 bases from J; junction bases left unmatched: 14. The germline V gene encodes CDR1 KGHSH and CDR2 LQKENI.